This T cell receptor beta chain appears in the sequencing data of a study of T cells in Graves' hyperthyroidism and ophthalmopathy. Study findings and constraints: Within blood appeared most thyroid clonotypes that had expanded above 0.001.

What was amplified from RNA transcripts were TCR beta CDR3 regions. RT-PCR in the first round (using the HTBI primer set) targeted the TCR CDR3. TCRdb re-called the multiplex PCR reads through MiXCR, storing one row per CDR3 protein. The repertoire has about 360,000 distinct CDR3 sequences, approximately 13% of them found once; the top ten carry less than 25%. CDR3 size: 13 residues. Germline lookup yields CDR1 MNHNS and CDR2 SASEGT. Trimming took off 5 bases at V and 8 bases at J, with 12 bases between the two ends. It was uncontrolled infection, other autoimmune disease, pregnancy or lactation that excluded patients. Progressors' blood was drawn at hyperthyroidism diagnosis, before ophthalmopathy symptoms. This clonotype was seen at least ten times. What it binds is not known.

The TCR was taken from a man aged 25-45 years with Graves' hyperthyroidism that later progressed to Graves' ophthalmopathy. The specimen was blood. The chain recombines TRBV6-1 with TRBJ1-4; D might be TRBD1 (5 bases). The CDR3 nucleotides are TGTGCCAGCAGTCCCAGGACAAGAGAAAAACTGTTTTTT. It specifies CASSPRTREKLFF.